These 23 T cell receptor beta chains came from one sample sequenced in a study of T cell responses to AZD1222 COVID-19 vaccine. Repertoires were generated with immunoSEQ multiplex PCR, while TCRdb's copy carries only in-frame clones and drops some. The data contain 100,000 to 150,000 clones, roughly nine tenths of them singletons. Sequenced material: peripheral blood, taken on day 0 of AZD1222 vaccination. These receptors were collected from an adult in good health.

This chain joins TRBV11-1 and TRBJ2-1, with D possibly being TRBD1 (5 bases). Germline-derived CDR1 and CDR2 are SGHAT and FQDESV (reference sequence). Trimming removed 1 base from V and 5 bases from J, with 9 bases in between. This CDR3 contains 14 residues. The CDR3 region is CASSLVGPNNEQFF. CDR3 DNA: TGTGCCAGCAGCTTAGTGGGGCCCAACAATGAGCAGTTCTTC.

This clone was seen just once. The chain has TRBV3-1 (or the pseudogene TRBV3-2) and TRBJ1-1; weak D call: TRBD1 (5 bases). Germline CDR1 is LGHDT and CDR2 is YNNKEL (reference sequence). V was clipped by 4 bases and J by 8 bases, with 17 bases between them. CDR3 length: 14 residues. CDR3 in amino acids: CASSPGWGVGEAFF. The CDR3 DNA is TGTGCCAGCAGCCCAGGATGGGGGGTTGGGGAAGCTTTCTTT.

V gene TRBV14 combines with J gene TRBJ1-3; possibly TRBD1 for D (5 bases). Per the germline V gene, CDR1 is SGHDN and CDR2 is FVKESK. V lost 3 bases and J 4 bases, leaving 16 bases between the germline ends. This CDR3 spans 16 amino acids. This CDR3 is CASSQKVRGAGNTIYF. CDR3 DNA: TGTGCCAGCAGCCAGAAAGTTAGGGGCGCCGGAAACACCATATATTTT.

The chain carries TRBV3-1 (or the pseudogene TRBV3-2) and TRBJ2-2; 10 bases agree with TRBD2. The germline V gene has CDR1 LGHDT and CDR2 YNNKEL (reference sequence). The CDR3 spans 17 residues. The trim removed 2 bases at V and 6 bases at J, leaving 9 bases unmatched. The DNA for the CDR3 is TGTGCCAGCAGCCAACCCCGGACTAGCGGTCGCGCCGGGGAGCTGTTTTTT. The encoded protein is CASSQPRTSGRAGELFF.

This chain links TRBV3-1 (or the pseudogene TRBV3-2) with TRBJ2-7, with no clear D. The V end was cut by 4 bases, the J end by 1 base, with 17 bases between. Germline loops: CDR1 LGHDT, CDR2 YNNKEL (reference sequence). The CDR3 is 16 amino acids. CDR3 nucleotide sequence: TGTGCCAGCAGCCGCCCCACCTCCGGGCAGTCCTACGAGCAGTACTTC. It codes for CASSRPTSGQSYEQYF.

The V gene is TRBV5-1, the J gene TRBJ2-5; unclear D gene. CDR1 and CDR2 from the germline V gene are SGHRS and YFSETQ. CDR3 length: 13 residues. V was shortened by 5 bases and J by 5 bases, with 13 bases between the two germline ends. DNA for the CDR3: TGCGCCAGCAGGGAAACAGCTTTCGAGACCCAGTACTTC. Amino acid sequence: CASRETAFETQYF.

The chain couples TRBV5-5 to TRBJ1-4; D is uncertain. The V gene's germline CDR1 is SGHKS and CDR2 YYEKEE (reference sequence). V lost 3 bases and J 8 bases, leaving 11 bases between the germline ends. The CDR3 runs to 13 residues. CDR3 sequence reads: CASSSNLREKLFF. The CDR3 DNA reads as TGTGCCAGCAGCTCTAACCTACGGGAAAAACTGTTTTTT. Looking up the rest from reference TRBV5-5 and TRBJ1-4 gives the full variable domain: DAGVTQSPTHLIKTRGQQVTLRCSPISGHKSVSWYQQVLGQGPQFIFQYYEKEERGRGNFPDRFSARQFPNYSSELNVNALLLGDSALYLCASSSNLREKLFFGSGTQLSVL.

This chain connects TRBV6-4 to TRBJ2-1; D is unresolved. The germline CDR1 and CDR2 sequences are MRHNA and SNTAGT. V lost 2 bases and J lost 7, with 9 bases in between. The CDR3 spans 13 residues. CDR3 in DNA: TGTGCCAGCAGTGACCAGTGGTGGAATGAGCAGTTCTTC. Its translation is CASSDQWWNEQFF.

The CDR3 DNA reads TGCGCCAGCAGCTTGGAGTGGGGCAGGAGTTCACCCCTCCACTTT. Its protein is CASSLEWGRSSPLHF. The V call is TRBV5-1, the J call TRBJ1-6; possibly TRBD1 for D (5 bases). CDR3 length: 15 amino acids. V lost 0 bases and J lost 9, with 13 bases in between. CDR1 and CDR2 from the germline V gene are SGHRS and YFSETQ.

The chain employs TRBV3-1 (or the pseudogene TRBV3-2) and TRBJ2-5, with 9 bases identical to TRBD2. The trim removed 6 bases at V and 5 bases at J, leaving 10 bases unmatched. This CDR3 is 15 amino acids long. Germline CDR1 and CDR2: LGHDT and YNNKEL (reference sequence). The CDR3 reads CASSPNSGSGETQYF. The CDR3 bases are TGTGCCAGCAGTCCTAATAGCGGGAGTGGGGAGACCCAGTACTTC.

This chain connects TRBV6-5 to TRBJ1-2; 8 positions agree with TRBD1. The CDR3 contains 13 residues. Germline-derived CDR1 and CDR2 are MNHEY and SVGAGI. Trimming took 6 bases from V and 8 from J; bases not matched to a gene: 8. The CDR3 sequence: CASRRQGADGYTF. DNA for the CDR3: TGTGCCAGCAGACGGCAGGGGGCTGACGGCTACACCTTC.

The chain is built from TRBV19 and TRBJ1-5, with D maybe TRBD1 (6 bases). Germline CDR1 LNHDA, CDR2 SQIVND (reference sequence). The ends were cut back, 6 bases at V and 6 bases at J, with 18 bases in the middle. This CDR3 contains 15 residues. CDR3 nucleotide sequence: TGTGCCAGTAGCCTAGAGGGGGGGCGGCGTCAGCCCCAGCATTTT. This gives the protein CASSLEGGRRQPQHF. Using reference TRBV19 and TRBJ1-5 for the parts outside the CDR3, the full variable domain is DGGITQSPKYLFRKEGQNVTLSCEQNLNHDAMYWYRQDPGQGLRLIYYSQIVNDFQKGDIAEGYSVSREKKESFPLTVTSAQKNPTAFYLCASSLEGGRRQPQHFGDGTRLSIL.

The chain has TRBV7-8 and TRBJ1-5; no definite D call. The germline gives CDR1 SGHVS, CDR2 FQNEAQ. Deletions cut 5 bases from V and 2 bases from J, with 19 bases between. This CDR3 is built from 17 residues. CDR3 nucleotides: TGTGCCAGCAGCCCTAACCAAGGCGCGGGCGGCAATCAGCCCCAGCATTTT. Its protein product is CASSPNQGAGGNQPQHF.

This rearrangement joins TRBV30 to TRBJ1-1; a weak D match, TRBD1 (5 bases). The CDR3 has 13 residues. Germline V gives CDR1 GTSNPN, CDR2 SVGIG (reference sequence). The CDR3 region has the DNA TGTGGGGCACAGAAGGTGGGGCACACTGAAGCTTTCTTT. Amino acid sequence: CGAQKVGHTEAFF.

The chain recombines TRBV6-5 with TRBJ1-5; perhaps TRBD1 as D (6 bases). The CDR3 length is 14 residues. From germline, CDR1 is MNHEY and CDR2 SVGAGI. Trimming cost V 6 bases and J 6 bases, with 15 bases left between them. CDR3: CASSDRQDVQPQHF. The CDR3 DNA sequence: TGTGCCAGCAGCGATAGACAGGATGTTCAGCCCCAGCATTTT.

The sample holds one count of this clone. The chain links TRBV2 to TRBJ1-2, with TRBD1 identical over 12 bases. Per the germline V gene, CDR1 is SNHLY and CDR2 is FYNNEI. The CDR3 consists of 14 residues. V dropped 6 bases and J dropped 7; count of bases not matched to a gene: 6. Written as DNA, the CDR3 is TGTGCCAGCAGGCCGGGACAGGGGGCGCTTGGCTACACCTTC. Translation: CASRPGQGALGYTF.

The CDR3 DNA is TGTGCCAGCAGCTTGGAGGCAAGCTCCTACGAGCAGTACTTC. It yields the protein CASSLEASSYEQYF. V is TRBV5-5 and J is TRBJ2-7; D uncertain. Germline lookup yields CDR1 SGHKS and CDR2 YYEKEE (reference sequence). The CDR3 consists of 14 residues. Deletions cut 0 bases from V and 0 bases from J, with 7 bases between.

The rearrangement joins TRBV12-3 or TRBV12-4 to TRBJ2-3, with D perhaps being TRBD1 or TRBD2 (5 bases each). The V gene lost 10 bases and the J gene lost 1 base, with 12 bases spanning the gap. The CDR3 has 13 amino acids. The DNA for the CDR3 is TGTGCCACAGAGGGACGGGGCACAGATACGCAGTATTTT. Amino acid sequence: CATEGRGTDTQYF.

The genes are TRBV7-9 and TRBJ2-7, with D perhaps TRBD1 (5 bases). The V end lost 2 bases, the J end lost 1 base, and 15 bases lay between the germline ends. This CDR3 has 16 residues. Germline V CDR1 and CDR2: SEHNR, FQNEAQ (reference sequence). CDR3 loop: CASSLQGPRKSYEQYF. Written as DNA, the CDR3 is TGTGCCAGCAGCTTACAGGGTCCCAGAAAGTCCTACGAGCAGTACTTC.

V and J are TRBV13 and TRBJ2-3, with D unresolved. V lost 4 bases and J 1 base, leaving 12 bases between the germline ends. The CDR3 is 15 residues long. Germline V gives CDR1 PRHDT, CDR2 FYEKMQ (reference sequence). The CDR3 loop reads CASSSKRVGTDTQYF. The CDR3 DNA sequence: TGTGCCAGCAGCTCCAAAAGGGTGGGCACAGATACGCAGTATTTT.

The chain links TRBV19 to TRBJ1-5; 7 bases line up with TRBD1. The V gene end was trimmed by 6 bases and the J gene end by 6 bases; junction bases not matched to a gene: 8. CDR1 is LNHDA and CDR2 is SQIVND in the germline V gene (reference sequence). This CDR3 has 14 residues. The chain's CDR3 is CASRTEGASQPQHF. The CDR3 coding sequence is TGTGCCAGTAGGACTGAGGGGGCTAGTCAGCCCCAGCATTTT.

The chain links TRBV19 to TRBJ1-5; D unresolved. This CDR3 contains 15 residues. CDR1 and CDR2 from the germline V gene are LNHDA and SQIVND (reference sequence). The V end lost 5 bases, the J end lost 5 bases, and 16 bases lay between the germline ends. CDR3 region: CASSPEDGSYQPQHF. The CDR3 coding sequence is TGTGCCAGTAGTCCCGAAGACGGGTCCTATCAGCCCCAGCATTTT.

The rearrangement joins TRBV27 to TRBJ2-7; D possibly corresponds to TRBD1 (5 bases). The CDR3 spans 14 residues. CDR1 and CDR2 from the germline V gene are MNHEY and SMNVEV (reference sequence). The germline V and J ends were trimmed by 0 bases and 5 bases, with 11 bases remaining between them. DNA for the CDR3: TGTGCCAGCAGTTTATCCAGGGTCGACAACGAGCAGTACTTC. It yields the protein CASSLSRVDNEQYF.